The present T cell receptor beta chain was sequenced within a study of shared clonotypes between healthy human individuals. The CDR3 length is 19 residues. Germline-derived CDR1 and CDR2 are SGHDT and YYEEEE. The J segment lost 1 base and the V segment lost 0 bases, leaving 10 bases of the junction unmatched. In unsorted samples, genomic DNA was obtained using 90 million to 95 million PBMCs. How the authors handled the data: Owing to the provision of junction-only sequences devoid of quality scores by immunoSEQ, filtering differed. Clones were read by immunoSEQ multiplex PCR, and TCRdb kept only the in-frame ones, dropping some. Clone size and V and J calls were adopted from that table, with D and trimming inferred from the DNA. The profile covers around 500,000 clones, with about 85% appearing a single time and 10% to 15% taken by the ten largest.

The chain combines TRBV5-6 with TRBJ2-1; 10 bases agree with TRBD2. Sequenced sample: PBMCs. The clonotype originates from a woman between 35 and 50 years old in good health. Some clones in this sample may be carry-over from other donors' samples. The CDR3 here is CASSLDSWQREGSYNEQFF. DNA of the CDR3: TGTGCCAGCAGCTTGGACTCATGGCAGCGGGAGGGATCCTACAATGAGCAGTTCTTC.